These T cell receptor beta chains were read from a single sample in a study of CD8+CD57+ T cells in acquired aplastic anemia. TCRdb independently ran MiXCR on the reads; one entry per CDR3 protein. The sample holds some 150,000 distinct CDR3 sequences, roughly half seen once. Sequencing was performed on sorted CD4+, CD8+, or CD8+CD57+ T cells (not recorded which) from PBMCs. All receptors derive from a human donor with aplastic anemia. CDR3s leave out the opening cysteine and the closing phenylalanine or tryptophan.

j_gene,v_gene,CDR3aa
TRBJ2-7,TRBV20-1,SARDLVSDYEQY
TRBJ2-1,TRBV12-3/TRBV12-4,ASSLGGTGLSNEQF
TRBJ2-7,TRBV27,ASSFGSAYEQY
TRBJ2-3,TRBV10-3,ASYRSGADTQY
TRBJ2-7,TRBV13,ASSPWGRGIEQY
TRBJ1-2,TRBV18,ASSPPRRDLYGYT
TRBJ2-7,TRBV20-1,SARVSGRQPYEQY
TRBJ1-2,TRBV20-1,SASLTLSGNT
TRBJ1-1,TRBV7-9,ASSLLGGTEAF
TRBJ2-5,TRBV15,ATSRGGLAGGQETQY
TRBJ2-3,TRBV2,ASSIGYTQY
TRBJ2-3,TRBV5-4,ASSFMAGGSTDTQY
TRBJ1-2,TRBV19,ASMPGHLNYGYT
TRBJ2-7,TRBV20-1,SARNVGGTAGGGQY
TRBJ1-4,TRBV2,ASSGARGSEKLF
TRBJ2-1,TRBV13,ASSFRGKNEQF
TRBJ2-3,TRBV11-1,ASSSHPTTSGSTDTQY
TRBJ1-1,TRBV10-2,AGSYRTTGEGTEAF
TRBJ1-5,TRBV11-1,ASSFGAGDNSQPQH
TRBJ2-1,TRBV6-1,ARSRTGTNGPGEQF
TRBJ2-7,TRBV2,AIFSGTSGTYEQY
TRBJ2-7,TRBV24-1,ATSVGAGYEQY
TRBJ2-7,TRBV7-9,ASSSGTGVVYEQY
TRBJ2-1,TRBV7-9,ASSQTSANEQF
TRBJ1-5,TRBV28,ASSPLTRNQPQH
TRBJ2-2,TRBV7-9,ASSFPGPGGELF
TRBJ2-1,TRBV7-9,ASSPDIGEQF
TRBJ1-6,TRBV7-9,ASSPTTGQGTPLH
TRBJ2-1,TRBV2,ASKVPNNEQF
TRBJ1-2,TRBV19,ASSSGGFGYT
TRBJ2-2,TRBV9,ASSGENDRGRTGELF
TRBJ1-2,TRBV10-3,AIMGYTSYGYT
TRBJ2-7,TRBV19,ASSMDEGGPAYEQY
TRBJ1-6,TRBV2,ASSSTTGELNSPLH
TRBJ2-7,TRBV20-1,SAADRESSYEQY
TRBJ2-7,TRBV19,ASSDDRYLYEQY
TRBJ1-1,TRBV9,ASSADGTEAF
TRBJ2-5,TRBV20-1,SARGPDPTETQY
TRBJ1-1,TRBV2,ATKGEGREAF
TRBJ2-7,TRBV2,ARLPSSYEQY
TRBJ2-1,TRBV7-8,ASGLGQTYEQF
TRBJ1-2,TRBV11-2,ASSFRDRGDGYT
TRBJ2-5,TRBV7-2,ASSTGQLSETQY
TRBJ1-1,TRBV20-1,SASTGQADTEAF
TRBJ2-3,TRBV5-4,ASSLARDQLGDTDTQY
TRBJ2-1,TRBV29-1,SAQWGEQF
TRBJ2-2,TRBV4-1,ASSLVGVTGELF
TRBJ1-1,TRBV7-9,ASSEGGSETEAF
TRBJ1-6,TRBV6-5,ASSQGPSGGSPLH
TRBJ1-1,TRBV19,ASSIRAESSHTEAF
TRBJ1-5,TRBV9,ASSVGGPGQPQH
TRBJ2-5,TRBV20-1,SARTGSQETQY
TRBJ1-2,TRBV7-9,ASSSGEGRDYGYT
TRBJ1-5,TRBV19,ASTRDSPNQPQH
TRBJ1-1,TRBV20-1,SATGQGVTEAF
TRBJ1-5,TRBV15,ATSRDPGRKNQPQH